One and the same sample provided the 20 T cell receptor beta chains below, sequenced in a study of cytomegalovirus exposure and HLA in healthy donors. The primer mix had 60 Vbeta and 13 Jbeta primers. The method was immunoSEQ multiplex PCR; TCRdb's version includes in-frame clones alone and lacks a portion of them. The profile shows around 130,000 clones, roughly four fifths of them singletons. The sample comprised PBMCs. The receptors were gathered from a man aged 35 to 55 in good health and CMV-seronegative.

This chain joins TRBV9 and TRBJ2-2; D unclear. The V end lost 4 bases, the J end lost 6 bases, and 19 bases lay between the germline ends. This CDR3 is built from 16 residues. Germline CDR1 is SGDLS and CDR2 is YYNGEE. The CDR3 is CASSPKPTRRSGELFF. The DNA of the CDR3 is TGTGCCAGCAGCCCGAAACCCACGCGTCGGTCCGGGGAGCTGTTTTTT.

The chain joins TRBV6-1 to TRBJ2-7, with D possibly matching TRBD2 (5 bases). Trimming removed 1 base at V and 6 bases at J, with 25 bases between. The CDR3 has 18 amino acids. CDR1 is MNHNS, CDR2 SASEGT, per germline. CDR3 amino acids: CASSEDYPFFGDAGEQYF. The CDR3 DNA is TGTGCCAGCAGTGAAGACTACCCCTTTTTTGGGGATGCGGGCGAGCAGTACTTC.

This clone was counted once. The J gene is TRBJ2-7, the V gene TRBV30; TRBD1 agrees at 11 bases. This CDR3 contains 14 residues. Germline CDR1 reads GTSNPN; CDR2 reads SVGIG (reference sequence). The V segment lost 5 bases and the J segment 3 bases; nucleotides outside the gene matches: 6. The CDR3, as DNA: TGTGCCTGGGATACGGGACAGGGGGACTACGAGCAGTACTTC. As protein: CAWDTGQGDYEQYF.

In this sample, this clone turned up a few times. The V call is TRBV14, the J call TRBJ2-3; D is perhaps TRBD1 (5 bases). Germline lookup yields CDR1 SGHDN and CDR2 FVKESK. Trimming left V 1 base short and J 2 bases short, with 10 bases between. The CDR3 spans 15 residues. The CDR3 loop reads CASSQGYRITDTQYF. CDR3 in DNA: TGTGCCAGCAGCCAAGGTTACAGGATCACAGATACGCAGTATTTT.

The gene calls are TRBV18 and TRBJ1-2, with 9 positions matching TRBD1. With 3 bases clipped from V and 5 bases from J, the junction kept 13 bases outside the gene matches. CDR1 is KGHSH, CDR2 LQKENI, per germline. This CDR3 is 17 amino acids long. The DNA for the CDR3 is TGTGCCAGCTCACCTATTGTTCGACAGGGGGTTGGGTATGGCTACACCTTC. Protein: CASSPIVRQGVGYGYTF.

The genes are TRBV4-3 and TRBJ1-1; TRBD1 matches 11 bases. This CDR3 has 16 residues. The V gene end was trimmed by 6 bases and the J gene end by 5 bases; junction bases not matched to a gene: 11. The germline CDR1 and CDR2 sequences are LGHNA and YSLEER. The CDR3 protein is CASRPAGTGGGTEAFF. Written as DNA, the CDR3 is TGCGCCAGCAGACCTGCCGGGACAGGGGGAGGTACTGAAGCTTTCTTT.

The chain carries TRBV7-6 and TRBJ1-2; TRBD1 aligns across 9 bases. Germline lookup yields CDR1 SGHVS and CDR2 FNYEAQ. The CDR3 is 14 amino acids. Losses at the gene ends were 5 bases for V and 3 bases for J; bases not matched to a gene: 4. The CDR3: CASSPGQGDYGYTF. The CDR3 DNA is TGTGCCAGCAGCCCGGGACAGGGAGACTATGGCTACACCTTC.

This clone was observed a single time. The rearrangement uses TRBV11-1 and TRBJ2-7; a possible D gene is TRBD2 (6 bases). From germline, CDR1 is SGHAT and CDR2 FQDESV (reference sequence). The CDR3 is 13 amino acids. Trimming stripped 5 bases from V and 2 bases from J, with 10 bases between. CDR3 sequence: CASSDGGTYEQYF. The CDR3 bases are TGTGCCAGCAGCGACGGGGGTACCTACGAGCAGTACTTC. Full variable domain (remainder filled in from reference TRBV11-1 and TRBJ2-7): EAEVAQSPRYKITEKSQAVAFWCDPISGHATLYWYRQILGQGPELLVQFQDESVVDDSQLPKDRFSAERLKGVDSTLKIQPAELGDSAMYLCASSDGGTYEQYFGPGTRLTVT.

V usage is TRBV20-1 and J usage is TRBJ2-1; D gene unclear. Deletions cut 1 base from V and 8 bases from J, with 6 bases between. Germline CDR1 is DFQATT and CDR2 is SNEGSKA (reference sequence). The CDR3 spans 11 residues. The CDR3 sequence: CSARARDEQFF. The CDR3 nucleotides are TGCAGTGCTAGAGCGCGAGATGAGCAGTTCTTC.

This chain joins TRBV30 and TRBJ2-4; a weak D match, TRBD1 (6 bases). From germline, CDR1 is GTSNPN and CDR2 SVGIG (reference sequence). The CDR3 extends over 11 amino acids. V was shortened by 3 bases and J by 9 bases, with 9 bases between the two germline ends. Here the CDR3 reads CAWRGGSIQYF. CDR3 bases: TGTGCCTGGAGAGGGGGTAGCATTCAGTACTTC.

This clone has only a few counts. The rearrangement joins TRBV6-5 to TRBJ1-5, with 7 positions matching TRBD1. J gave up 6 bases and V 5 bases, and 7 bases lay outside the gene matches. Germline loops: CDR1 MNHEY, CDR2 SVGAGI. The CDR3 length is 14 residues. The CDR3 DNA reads TGTGCCAGCAGTCGCTCACAGGGGTTTCAGCCCCAGCATTTT. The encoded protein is CASSRSQGFQPQHF.

The CDR3 DNA reads TGTGCCTCCTGGAGAGGGGGCTTCGAAAACAGTCAGTACTTC. Encoded protein: CASWRGGFENSQYF. V is TRBV12-2 and J is TRBJ2-4; TRBD1, the table's D call, lacks a check against the DNA. TRBV12-2 is given as a pseudogene. The CDR3 consists of 14 residues.

CDR3 in amino acids: CSVSGTPEANYGYTF. CDR3 DNA sequence: TGCAGCGTCTCCGGGACACCCGAGGCTAACTATGGCTACACCTTC. The chain is built from TRBV29-1 and TRBJ1-2, with D perhaps TRBD1 (6 bases). With 6 bases removed from V and 0 bases from J, the gap between germline ends came to 17 bases. There are 15 residues in the CDR3. Germline V lookup: CDR1 SQVTM, CDR2 ANQGSEA.

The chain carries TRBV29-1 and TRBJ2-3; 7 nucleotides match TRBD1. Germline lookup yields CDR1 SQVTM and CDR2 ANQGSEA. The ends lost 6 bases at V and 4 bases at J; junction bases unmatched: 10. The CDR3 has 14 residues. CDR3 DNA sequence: TGCAGCGTGGCGACAGGGAACCCCTCAGATACGCAGTATTTT. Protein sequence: CSVATGNPSDTQYF.

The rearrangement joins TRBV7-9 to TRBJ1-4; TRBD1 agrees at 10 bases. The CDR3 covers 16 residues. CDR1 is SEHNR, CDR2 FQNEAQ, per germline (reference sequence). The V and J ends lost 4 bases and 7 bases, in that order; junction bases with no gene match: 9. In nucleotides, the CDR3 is TGTGCCAGCAGCTCATGGACAGGGGGAGACGGTGAAAAACTGTTTTTT. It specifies CASSSWTGGDGEKLFF.

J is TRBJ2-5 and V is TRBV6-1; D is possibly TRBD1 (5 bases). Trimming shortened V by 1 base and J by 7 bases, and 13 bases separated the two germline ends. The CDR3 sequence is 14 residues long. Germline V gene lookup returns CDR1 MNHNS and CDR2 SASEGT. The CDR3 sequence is CASSEETVLATQYF. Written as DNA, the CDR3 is TGTGCCAGCAGTGAAGAGACAGTTTTGGCGACCCAGTACTTC.

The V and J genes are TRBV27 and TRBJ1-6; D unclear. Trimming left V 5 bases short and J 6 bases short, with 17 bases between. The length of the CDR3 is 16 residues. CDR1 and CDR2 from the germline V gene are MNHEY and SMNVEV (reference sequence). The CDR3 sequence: CASSDILGRPNSPLHF. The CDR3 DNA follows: TGTGCCAGCAGTGACATCCTGGGCAGGCCTAATTCACCCCTCCACTTT.

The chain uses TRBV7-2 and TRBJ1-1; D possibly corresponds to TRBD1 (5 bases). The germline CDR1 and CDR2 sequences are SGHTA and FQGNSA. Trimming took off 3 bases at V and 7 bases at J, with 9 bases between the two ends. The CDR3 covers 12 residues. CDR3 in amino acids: CASSFRGIEAFF. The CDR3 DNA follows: TGTGCCAGCAGCTTCCGGGGGATTGAAGCTTTCTTT.

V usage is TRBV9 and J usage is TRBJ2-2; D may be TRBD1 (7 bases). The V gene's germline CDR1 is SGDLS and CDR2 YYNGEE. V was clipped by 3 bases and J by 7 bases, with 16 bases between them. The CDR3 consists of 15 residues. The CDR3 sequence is CASSASEGADGELFF. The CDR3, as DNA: TGTGCCAGCAGCGCCTCGGAGGGGGCAGACGGGGAGCTGTTTTTT.

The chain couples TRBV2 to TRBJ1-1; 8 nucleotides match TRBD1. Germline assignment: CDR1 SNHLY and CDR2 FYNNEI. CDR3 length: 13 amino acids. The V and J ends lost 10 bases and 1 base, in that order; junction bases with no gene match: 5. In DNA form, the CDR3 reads TGTGCCATCCACAGGGGGGGGAACACTGAAGCTTTCTTT. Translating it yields CAIHRGGNTEAFF.